This T cell receptor beta chain was observed in a study of vaccination effects on CD4 cells after COVID-19. J lost 2 bases, V lost 4 bases, and 5 bases had no gene match. CDR1 and CDR2 (germline): MNHNY, SVGAGI (reference sequence). This CDR3 region has 15 residues. Data came from immunoSEQ multiplex PCR; TCRdb stores just in-frame clones and leaves some out. This table has roughly 23,000 clones, 65% to 85% appearing once. ViraFEST assay sequencing came after antigen-specific CD4+ T cells were expanded with viral peptide pools. Following 10 days of culture, CD4+ T cells were isolated. PBMC cultures contained 1.8 million or so cells per well, 10 IU/ml IL-2 and around 9.9 ug/ml peptides. Overall study results and limits: Infection-derived and vaccine-derived clones contracted markedly late after vaccination.

On this clone: What it binds is not known.

The chain has TRBV6-6 and TRBJ2-4; 7 positions match TRBD1. Source: CD4+ T cells from PBMCs cultured with HCoV-229E spike peptides, taken before COVID-19 vaccination. This TCR derives from a human donor who received a COVID-19 vaccine. CDR3 loop: CASSSGQVTKNIQYF. In DNA, the CDR3 is TGTGCCAGCAGTTCAGGACAGGTTACCAAAAACATTCAGTACTTC.